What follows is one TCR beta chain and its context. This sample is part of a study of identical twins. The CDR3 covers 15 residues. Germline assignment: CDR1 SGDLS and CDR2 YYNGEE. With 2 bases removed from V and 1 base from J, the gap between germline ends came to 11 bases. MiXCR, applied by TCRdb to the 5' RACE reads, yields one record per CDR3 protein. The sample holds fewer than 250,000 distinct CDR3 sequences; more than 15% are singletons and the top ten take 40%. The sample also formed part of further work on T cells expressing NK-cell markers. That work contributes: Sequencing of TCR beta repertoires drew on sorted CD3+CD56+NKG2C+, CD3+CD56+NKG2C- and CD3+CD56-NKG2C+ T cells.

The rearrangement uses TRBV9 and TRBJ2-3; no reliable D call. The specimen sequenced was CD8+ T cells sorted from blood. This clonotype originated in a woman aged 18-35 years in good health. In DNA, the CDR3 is TGTGCCAGCAGCGTGCATTATTCTCGCACAGATACGCAGTATTTT. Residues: CASSVHYSRTDTQYF.